This T cell receptor (beta chain) emerged from a study of cytomegalovirus exposure and HLA in healthy donors. At the level of the study: Roughly 180 million T cells yielded roughly 100 million unique TCR beta sequences, as an earlier analysis found.

Primers for the PCR totalled 60 Vbeta and 13 Jbeta. Produced via immunoSEQ multiplex PCR; TCRdb's table is partial and in-frame only. The repertoire holds some 99,000 clones, with 73% as singletons. Trimming stripped 3 bases from V and 14 bases from J, with 11 bases between. Germline-derived CDR1 and CDR2 are GTSNPN and SVGIG (reference sequence). This CDR3 is built from 11 residues. This sequence was found in a man aged 35 to 55 in good health and CMV-seronegative. The sample comprised PBMCs. The chain carries TRBV30 and TRBJ1-6; D remains unclear. DNA of the CDR3: TGTGCCTGGAGAAGGGAGCGGGCCCTCCACTTT. Protein product: CAWRRERALHF.